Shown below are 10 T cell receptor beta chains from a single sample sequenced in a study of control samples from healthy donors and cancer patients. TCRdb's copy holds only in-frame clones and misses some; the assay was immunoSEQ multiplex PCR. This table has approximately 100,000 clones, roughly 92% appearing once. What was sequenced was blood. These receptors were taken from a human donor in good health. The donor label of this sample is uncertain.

CDR3 DNA: TGTGCCAGCAGCCTTCTTGCCCGCAATGAGCAGTTCTTC. Translating gives CASSLLARNEQFF. The chain has TRBV7-2 and TRBJ2-1; no firm D call. Germline CDR1 is SGHTA and CDR2 is FQGNSA. The CDR3 has 13 amino acids. The germline V and J ends were trimmed by 5 bases and 6 bases, with 11 bases remaining between them.

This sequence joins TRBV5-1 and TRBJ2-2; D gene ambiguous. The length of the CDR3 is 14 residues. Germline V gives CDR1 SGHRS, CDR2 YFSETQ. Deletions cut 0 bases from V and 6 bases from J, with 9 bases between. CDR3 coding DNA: TGCGCCAGCAGCTTGGAAACAACGGCCGGGGAGCTGTTTTTT. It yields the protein CASSLETTAGELFF.

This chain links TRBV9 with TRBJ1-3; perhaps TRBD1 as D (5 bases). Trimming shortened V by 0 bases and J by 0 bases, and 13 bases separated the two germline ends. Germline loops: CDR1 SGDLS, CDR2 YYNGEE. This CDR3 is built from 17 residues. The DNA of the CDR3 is TGTGCCAGCAGCGTAGCTATCGGACAAAGCTCTGGAAACACCATATATTTT. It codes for CASSVAIGQSSGNTIYF.

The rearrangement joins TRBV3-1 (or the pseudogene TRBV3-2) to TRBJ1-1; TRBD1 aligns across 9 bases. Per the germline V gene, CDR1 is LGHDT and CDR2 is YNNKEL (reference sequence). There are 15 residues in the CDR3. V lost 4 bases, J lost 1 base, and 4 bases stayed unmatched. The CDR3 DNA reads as TGTGCCAGCAGCCGTCGACAGGGGGGGAACACTGAAGCTTTCTTT. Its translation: CASSRRQGGNTEAFF.

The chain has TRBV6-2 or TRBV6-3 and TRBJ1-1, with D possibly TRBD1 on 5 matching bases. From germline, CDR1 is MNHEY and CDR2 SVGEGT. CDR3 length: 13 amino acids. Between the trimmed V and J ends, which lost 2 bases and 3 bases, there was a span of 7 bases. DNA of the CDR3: TGTGCCAGCAGTTACGCGGGGGACACTGAAGCTTTCTTT. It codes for CASSYAGDTEAFF.

CDR3 coding DNA: TGCAGCGCTGGGGGGAGTATGGGCAATCAGCCCCAGCATTTT. Translation: CSAGGSMGNQPQHF. The V call is TRBV29-1, the J call TRBJ1-5; tentatively, D is TRBD1 (5 bases). Germline loops: CDR1 SQVTM, CDR2 ANQGSEA. V lost 7 bases, J lost 2 bases, and 15 bases lay in between. The CDR3 is made up of 14 amino acids.

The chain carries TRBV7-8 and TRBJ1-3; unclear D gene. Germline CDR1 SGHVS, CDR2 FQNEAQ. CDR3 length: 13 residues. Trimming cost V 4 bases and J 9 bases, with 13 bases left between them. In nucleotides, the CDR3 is TGTGCCAGCAGCTACCTGGATCGGGGCACCATATATTTT. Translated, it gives CASSYLDRGTIYF.

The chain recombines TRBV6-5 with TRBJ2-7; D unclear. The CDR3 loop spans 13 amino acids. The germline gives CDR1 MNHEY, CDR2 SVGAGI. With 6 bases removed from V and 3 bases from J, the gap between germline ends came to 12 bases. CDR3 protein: CASRPSWGYEQYF. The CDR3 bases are TGTGCCAGCAGGCCCTCATGGGGCTACGAGCAGTACTTC.

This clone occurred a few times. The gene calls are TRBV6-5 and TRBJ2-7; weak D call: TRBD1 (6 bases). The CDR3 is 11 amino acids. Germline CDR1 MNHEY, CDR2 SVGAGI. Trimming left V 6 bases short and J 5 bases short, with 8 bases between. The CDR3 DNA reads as TGTGCCAGCAGATACAGGGACGAGCAGTACTTC. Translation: CASRYRDEQYF.

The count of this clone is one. CDR3 coding DNA: TGTGCCAGCAGCTTAGACAGAAACTATGGCTACACCTTC. Protein: CASSLDRNYGYTF. This chain uses TRBV11-2 with TRBJ1-2; no clear D. This CDR3 is built from 13 residues. Germline lookup yields CDR1 SGHAT and CDR2 FQNNGV. Trimming shortened V by 0 bases and J by 2 bases, and 4 bases separated the two germline ends.